This T cell receptor (beta chain) was documented in a study of regulatory T cells in long-lasting Graves disease. The germline V gene has CDR1 MGHDK and CDR2 SYGVNS. The CDR3 is made up of 13 amino acids. Trimming stripped 1 base from V and 10 bases from J, with 13 bases between. This clonotype occurred a few times. Arm-PCR of CDR3 regions with iRepertoire HTBI primers generated TCR beta libraries. In TCRdb, the multiplex PCR reads were re-called with MiXCR into one record per CDR3 protein. The data hold approximately 400,000 distinct CDR3 sequences, with around 21% observed a single time. Time point meaning: persistent/refractory GD, antithyroid drugs over 5 years with positive TRAb. The authors made the TCR library using RNA they extracted from PBMCs.

The clonotype comes from a female donor with Graves disease. The rearrangement joins TRBV25-1 to TRBJ1-2; possibly TRBD1 for D (5 bases). The source was peripheral blood mononuclear cells (PBMCs), collected when the disease was refractory, from a patient treated with antithyroid drugs. The chain's CDR3 is CASSESVGVSYTF. CDR3 in DNA: TGTGCCAGCAGTGAATCTGTAGGGGTATCCTACACCTTC.